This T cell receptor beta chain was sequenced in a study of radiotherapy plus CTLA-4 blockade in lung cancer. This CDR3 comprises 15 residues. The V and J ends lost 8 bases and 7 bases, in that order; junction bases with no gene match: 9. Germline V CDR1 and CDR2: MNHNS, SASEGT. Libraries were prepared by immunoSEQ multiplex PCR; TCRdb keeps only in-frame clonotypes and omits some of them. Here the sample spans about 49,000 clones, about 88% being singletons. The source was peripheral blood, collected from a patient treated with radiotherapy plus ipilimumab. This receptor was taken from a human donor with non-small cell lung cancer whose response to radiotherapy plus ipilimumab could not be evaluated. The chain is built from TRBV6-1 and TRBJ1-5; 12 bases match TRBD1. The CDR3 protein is CASGPGQGASQPQHF. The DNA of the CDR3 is TGTGCCAGCGGACCGGGACAGGGGGCTTCGCAGCCCCAGCATTTT.